Listed here are 27 T cell receptor beta chains from one sample, sequenced in a study of blood T cell repertoires in COVID-19. Libraries were prepared by immunoSEQ multiplex PCR; TCRdb keeps only in-frame clonotypes and omits some of them. The data show 150,000 to 200,000 clones, with roughly 76% seen just once and about 12% held by the top ten. The specimen was peripheral blood. These receptors originate from a woman older than 75 with COVID-19, enrolled during active disease.

V gene TRBV9 combines with J gene TRBJ1-6; 7 nucleotides match TRBD1. CDR1 and CDR2 (germline): SGDLS, YYNGEE. CDR3 size: 17 residues. J was trimmed by 4 bases and V by 0 bases; bases with no gene match: 7. DNA of the CDR3: TGTGCCAGCAGCGTAGAACAGGGGCGAAGTTATAATTCACCCCTCCACTTT. Translating gives CASSVEQGRSYNSPLHF.

This clone was seen more than once but under ten times. The chain recombines TRBV11-2 with TRBJ2-7, with 7 bases matching TRBD1. This CDR3 is built from 13 residues. CDR1 and CDR2 (germline): SGHAT, FQNNGV. The V segment lost 5 bases and the J segment 2 bases; nucleotides outside the gene matches: 3. The DNA for the CDR3 is TGTGCCAGCAGCATAGGGGGCCCCTACGAGCAGTACTTC. Translation gives CASSIGGPYEQYF.

This rearrangement joins TRBV6-5 to TRBJ1-1; D ambiguous. The CDR3 has 14 amino acids. Deletions cut 2 bases from V and 0 bases from J, with 7 bases between. Germline V gene lookup returns CDR1 MNHEY and CDR2 SVGAGI. The DNA of the CDR3 is TGTGCCAGCAGTTACCAACAGCTGAACACTGAAGCTTTCTTT. Protein product: CASSYQQLNTEAFF.

The rearrangement links TRBV6-6 to TRBJ2-7, with 7 bases that match TRBD1. After removal of 0 bases from V and 4 bases from J, the junction contained 6 bases not matched to a gene. Per the germline V gene, CDR1 is MNHNY and CDR2 is SVGAGI (reference sequence). This CDR3 region has 15 residues. CDR3 sequence reads: CASSYSRQGDYEQYF. For the CDR3, the DNA is TGTGCCAGCAGTTACTCGAGACAGGGTGATTACGAGCAGTACTTC.

CDR3 in amino acids: CASSRDRGREETQYF. CDR3 nucleotide sequence: TGTGCCAGCAGTCGGGACAGGGGGCGGGAAGAGACCCAGTACTTC. The rearrangement joins TRBV6-5 to TRBJ2-5; 12 nucleotides line up with TRBD1. The V segment lost 5 bases and the J segment 3 bases; nucleotides outside the gene matches: 4. The CDR3 extends over 15 amino acids. Germline V gene sequence: CDR1 MNHEY, CDR2 SVGAGI.

This clone was picked up one time. The V call is TRBV28, the J call TRBJ1-5, with D perhaps matching TRBD1 (5 bases). The germline V gene encodes CDR1 MDHEN and CDR2 SYDVKM. Trimming took 8 bases from V and 9 from J, leaving 14 bases between them. This CDR3 has 12 amino acids. This CDR3 is CASAGGIGPQHF. The CDR3, as DNA: TGTGCCAGCGCGGGGGGGATCGGGCCCCAGCATTTT.

This clone was recorded once. The V and J genes are TRBV7-6 and TRBJ1-2, with unresolved D. Germline V gene sequence: CDR1 SGHVS, CDR2 FNYEAQ. The CDR3 spans 13 residues. V was clipped by 2 bases and J by 2 bases, with 6 bases between them. CDR3 in amino acids: CASSLYGNYGYTF. The CDR3 nucleotides are TGTGCCAGCAGCTTATACGGGAACTATGGCTACACCTTC.

This clone was seen just once. This chain joins TRBV5-1 and TRBJ1-2; 8 positions agree with TRBD1. In germline, CDR1 is SGHRS, CDR2 YFSETQ. CDR3 length: 14 residues. V gave up 5 bases and J gave up 3 bases; unmatched junction bases: 6. Written as DNA, the CDR3 is TGCGCCAGCAGTAGTTCAGGGGGCGACTATGGCTACACCTTC. Its protein product is CASSSSGGDYGYTF. Based on the CDR3 plus reference TRBV5-1 and TRBJ1-2, the full variable domain is KAGVTQTPRYLIKTRGQQVTLSCSPISGHRSVSWYQQTPGQGLQFLFEYFSETQRNKGNFPGRFSGRQFSNSRSEMNVSTLELGDSALYLCASSSSGGDYGYTFGSGTRLTVV.

V and J are TRBV4-2 and TRBJ2-1, with 7 bases lining up with TRBD2. J lost 4 bases, V lost 0 bases, and 3 bases had no gene match. Germline CDR1 and CDR2: LGHNA and YNFKEQ. CDR3 size: 15 residues. The CDR3 sequence is CASSQDTSAYNEQFF. The CDR3 DNA sequence: TGTGCCAGCAGCCAAGATACTAGCGCATACAATGAGCAGTTCTTC.

The genes are TRBV24-1 and TRBJ2-1; 8 bases line up with TRBD2. CDR1 is KGHDR and CDR2 is SFDVKD in the germline V gene. CDR3 length equals 16 residues. The V and J ends lost 6 bases and 3 bases, in that order; junction bases with no gene match: 9. The DNA for the CDR3 is TGTGCCACCAGTTCTCCGGGGGGGGCCCACTACAATGAGCAGTTCTTC. This encodes CATSSPGGAHYNEQFF.

The CDR3 DNA sequence: TGTGCCAGTAGTATGCACAGGGGGGACGAGCAGTACTTC. Its translation: CASSMHRGDEQYF. J is TRBJ2-7 and V is TRBV19; 8 bases line up with TRBD1. The CDR3 is made up of 13 amino acids. V lost 3 bases and J lost 5; bases outside the gene matches: 3. Germline loops: CDR1 LNHDA, CDR2 SQIVND (reference sequence).

The DNA of the CDR3 is TGTGCCAGTAGTATCCCCCTCAGCAATCAGCCCCAGCATTTT. This sequence encodes CASSIPLSNQPQHF. The chain is built from TRBV19 and TRBJ1-5; the D is unclear. Germline lookup yields CDR1 LNHDA and CDR2 SQIVND (reference sequence). V was trimmed by 3 bases and J by 1 base, leaving 7 bases between them. This CDR3 has 14 residues.

This clone was detected a few times. The chain has TRBV7-9 and TRBJ2-1; 9 bases map to TRBD2. Germline CDR1 and CDR2: SEHNR and FQNEAQ (reference sequence). V dropped 2 bases and J dropped 4; count of bases not matched to a gene: 6. The CDR3 spans 16 residues. The CDR3 is CASSLSLAGTYNEQFF. In DNA form, the CDR3 reads TGTGCCAGCAGCTTATCTCTAGCGGGGACATACAATGAGCAGTTCTTC. Using reference TRBV7-9 and TRBJ2-1 for the parts outside the CDR3, the full variable domain is DTGVSQNPRHKITKRGQNVTFRCDPISEHNRLYWYRQTLGQGPEFLTYFQNEAQLEKSRLLSDRFSAERPKGSFSTLEIQRTEQGDSAMYLCASSLSLAGTYNEQFFGPGTRLTVL.

The chain joins TRBV11-2 to TRBJ2-3; 7 nucleotides align to TRBD2. This CDR3 region has 13 residues. The V and J ends lost 3 bases and 8 bases, in that order; junction bases with no gene match: 5. Germline assignment: CDR1 SGHAT and CDR2 FQNNGV. In DNA, the CDR3 is TGTGCCAGCAGCTTGACGCGGGAGACTACGCAGTATTTT. Protein sequence: CASSLTRETTQYF.

The rearrangement joins TRBV27 to TRBJ1-2; no definite D call. This CDR3 has 13 amino acids. The V gene's germline CDR1 is MNHEY and CDR2 SMNVEV (reference sequence). Trimming removed 4 bases from V and 4 bases from J, with 10 bases in between. The chain's CDR3 is CASSSGLGYGYTF. The DNA of the CDR3 is TGTGCCAGCAGTTCAGGACTTGGCTATGGCTACACCTTC.

Remarks on this clone: Germline is not matched at one junction end, which may reflect a read error. This chain uses TRBV27 with TRBJ1-1; 7 positions agree with TRBD1. This CDR3 region has 13 residues. The germline V gene encodes CDR1 MNHEY and CDR2 SMNVEV (reference sequence). Here the CDR3 DNA reads TGTGCCAGCAGTACTAACCGGGACAGTCTGCTGAGATTT. As protein: CASSTNRDSLLRF.

The chain couples TRBV19 to TRBJ2-2, with 7 bases lining up with TRBD1. The CDR3 consists of 14 residues. Trimming took 5 bases from V and 6 from J; bases not matched to a gene: 6. Germline CDR1 LNHDA, CDR2 SQIVND (reference sequence). CDR3 region: CASSVRQGPGELFF. The CDR3 nucleotides are TGTGCCAGTAGTGTCCGACAGGGTCCCGGGGAGCTGTTTTTT.

Only one count was recorded for this clone. The J gene is TRBJ1-5, the V gene TRBV12-3 or TRBV12-4; D unclear. The CDR3 length is 13 residues. Trimming left V 6 bases short and J 6 bases short, with 12 bases between. CDR3 sequence reads: CASRFGEGQPQHF. The CDR3 nucleotides read TGTGCCAGCAGATTCGGGGAGGGTCAGCCCCAGCATTTT.

This clone was seen a handful of times. The genes are TRBV19 and TRBJ1-2, with 8 bases aligning to TRBD1. Germline CDR1 reads LNHDA; CDR2 reads SQIVND (reference sequence). V dropped 3 bases and J dropped 7; count of bases not matched to a gene: 10. This CDR3 is 15 amino acids long. In nucleotides, the CDR3 is TGTGCCAGTAGTATTTGGGGTCAGGGGGCCAGTGGCTACACCTTC. This translates into CASSIWGQGASGYTF.

This clone was picked up one time. The sample holds other DNA sequences that translate to the same CDR3. The chain couples TRBV18 to TRBJ1-1; D possibly corresponds to TRBD1 (6 bases). CDR1 and CDR2 from the germline V gene are KGHSH and LQKENI. V was shortened by 5 bases and J by 0 bases, with 16 bases between the two germline ends. This CDR3 is 16 amino acids long. CDR3 loop: CASSTRPGQMNTEAFF. Here the CDR3 DNA reads TGTGCCAGCTCAACTCGCCCCGGACAGATGAACACTGAAGCTTTCTTT.

This clone has only one observation. The chain links TRBV2 to TRBJ2-5; 11 bases line up with TRBD2. Per the germline V gene, CDR1 is SNHLY and CDR2 is FYNNEI. With V trimmed by 5 bases and J by 4 bases, 12 bases remained unmatched. The CDR3 consists of 17 residues. CDR3 sequence reads: CASSFGLAGGEGETQYF. For the CDR3, the DNA is TGTGCCAGCAGTTTCGGTCTAGCGGGGGGCGAGGGAGAGACCCAGTACTTC.

The rearrangement joins TRBV5-5 to TRBJ2-2; D gene uncertain. With 2 bases removed from V and 6 bases from J, the gap between germline ends came to 8 bases. The germline CDR1 and CDR2 sequences are SGHKS and YYEKEE (reference sequence). The CDR3 runs to 13 residues. This CDR3 is CASSFESAGELFF. The CDR3 DNA sequence: TGTGCCAGCAGCTTTGAGTCCGCCGGGGAGCTGTTTTTT.

The chain carries TRBV27 and TRBJ1-4; D unclear. Per germline, CDR1 MNHEY and CDR2 SMNVEV (reference sequence). V shed 5 bases and J shed 10 bases, with 20 bases lying between them. CDR3 length: 15 amino acids. This chain's CDR3 is CASSPREATKGKLFF. CDR3 bases: TGTGCCAGCAGTCCAAGGGAGGCAACTAAGGGAAAACTGTTTTTT.

V and J are TRBV18 and TRBJ1-4; TRBD1 matches at 9 bases. Per germline, CDR1 KGHSH and CDR2 LQKENI. The CDR3 spans 15 residues. With V trimmed by 4 bases and J by 8 bases, 8 bases remained unmatched. The CDR3 sequence: CASSRSQGASEKLFF. For the CDR3, the DNA is TGTGCCAGCTCACGGTCACAGGGGGCGTCAGAAAAACTGTTTTTT.

In this sample, this clone turned up many times. The J gene is TRBJ2-3, the V gene TRBV27, with 7 bases identical to TRBD2. J lost 6 bases, V lost 2 bases, and 5 bases had no gene match. This CDR3 is 14 amino acids long. Looked up from germline, CDR1 is MNHEY and CDR2 is SMNVEV (reference sequence). In nucleotides, the CDR3 is TGTGCCAGCAGTTTAGTCGCCGGGAGGGATACGCAGTATTTT. The encoded protein is CASSLVAGRDTQYF.

This clone has a single count. This chain joins TRBV14 and TRBJ1-1; D remains ambiguous. The length of the CDR3 is 14 residues. Germline lookup yields CDR1 SGHDN and CDR2 FVKESK. Trimming left V 3 bases short and J 5 bases short, with 13 bases between. Here the CDR3 reads CASSHRGRGTEAFF. CDR3 nucleotide sequence: TGTGCCAGCAGCCACCGAGGGAGAGGAACTGAAGCTTTCTTT.

This clone was seen once. The V call is TRBV9, the J call TRBJ1-2, with a weak D call TRBD1 (6 bases). Germline CDR1 is SGDLS and CDR2 is YYNGEE. CDR3 size: 15 residues. Trimming pared 0 bases from V and 6 bases from J, leaving 15 bases between. The CDR3 DNA reads as TGTGCCAGCAGCGTAGCCCCACACAGGGCGGATGGCTACACCTTC. Amino acid sequence: CASSVAPHRADGYTF. Full variable domain (remainder filled in from reference TRBV9 and TRBJ1-2): DSGVTQTPKHLITATGQRVTLRCSPRSGDLSVYWYQQSLDQGLQFLIQYYNGEERAKGNILERFSAQQFPDLHSELNLSSLELGDSALYFCASSVAPHRADGYTFGSGTRLTVV.